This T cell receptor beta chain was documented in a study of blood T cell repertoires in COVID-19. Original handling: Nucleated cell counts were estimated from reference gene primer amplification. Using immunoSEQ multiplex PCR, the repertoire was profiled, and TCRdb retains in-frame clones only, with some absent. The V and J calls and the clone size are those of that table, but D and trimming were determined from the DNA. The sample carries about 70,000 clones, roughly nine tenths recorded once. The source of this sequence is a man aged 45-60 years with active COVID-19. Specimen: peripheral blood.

The CDR3 spells CASSPPGQGGLGYTF. The CDR3 bases are TGTGCCAGTAGTCCGCCGGGACAGGGAGGGTTAGGCTACACCTTC. V and J are TRBV19 and TRBJ1-2; 9 bases line up with TRBD1. J was trimmed by 8 bases and V by 5 bases; bases with no gene match: 12. Germline CDR1 and CDR2: LNHDA and SQIVND (reference sequence). The CDR3 totals 15 residues.